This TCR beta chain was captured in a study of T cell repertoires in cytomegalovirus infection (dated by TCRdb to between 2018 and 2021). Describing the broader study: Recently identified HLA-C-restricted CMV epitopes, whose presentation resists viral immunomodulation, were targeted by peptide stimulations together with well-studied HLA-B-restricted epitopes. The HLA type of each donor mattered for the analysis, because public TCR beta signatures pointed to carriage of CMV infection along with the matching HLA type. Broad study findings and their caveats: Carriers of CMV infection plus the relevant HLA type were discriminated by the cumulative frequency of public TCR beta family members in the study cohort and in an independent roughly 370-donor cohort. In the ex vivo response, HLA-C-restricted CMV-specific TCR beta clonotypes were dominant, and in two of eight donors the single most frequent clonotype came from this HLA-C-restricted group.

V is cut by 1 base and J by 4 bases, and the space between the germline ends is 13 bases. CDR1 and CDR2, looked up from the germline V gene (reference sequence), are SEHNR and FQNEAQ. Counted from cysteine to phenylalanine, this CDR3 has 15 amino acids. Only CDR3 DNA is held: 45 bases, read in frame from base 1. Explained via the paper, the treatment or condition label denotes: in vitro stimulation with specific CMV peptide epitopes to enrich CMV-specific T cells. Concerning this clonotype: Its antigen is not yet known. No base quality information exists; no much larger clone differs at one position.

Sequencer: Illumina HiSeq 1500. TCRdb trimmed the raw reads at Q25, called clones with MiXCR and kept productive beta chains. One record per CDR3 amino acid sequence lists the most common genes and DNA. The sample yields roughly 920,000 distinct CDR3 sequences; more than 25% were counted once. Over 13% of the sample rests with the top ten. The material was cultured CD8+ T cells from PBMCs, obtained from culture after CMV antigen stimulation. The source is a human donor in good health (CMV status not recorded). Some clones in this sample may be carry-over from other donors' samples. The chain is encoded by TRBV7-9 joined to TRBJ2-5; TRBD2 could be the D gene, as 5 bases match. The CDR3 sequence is CASSLGGQSRETQYF. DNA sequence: TGTGCCAGCAGCTTAGGCGGGCAGTCAAGAGAGACCCAGTACTTC.